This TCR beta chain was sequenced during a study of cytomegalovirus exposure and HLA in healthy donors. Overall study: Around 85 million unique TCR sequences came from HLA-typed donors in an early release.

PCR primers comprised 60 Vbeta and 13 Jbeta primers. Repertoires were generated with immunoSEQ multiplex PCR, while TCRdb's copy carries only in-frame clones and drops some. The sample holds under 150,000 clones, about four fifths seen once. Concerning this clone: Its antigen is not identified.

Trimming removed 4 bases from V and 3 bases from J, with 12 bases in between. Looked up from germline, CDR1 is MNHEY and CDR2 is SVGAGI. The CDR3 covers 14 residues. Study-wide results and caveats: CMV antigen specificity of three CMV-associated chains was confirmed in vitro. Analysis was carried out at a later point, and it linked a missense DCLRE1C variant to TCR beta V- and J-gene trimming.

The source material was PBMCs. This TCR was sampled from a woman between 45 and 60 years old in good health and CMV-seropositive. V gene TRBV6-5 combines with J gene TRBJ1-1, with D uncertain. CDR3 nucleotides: TGTGCCAGCAGTTTAAGGAGCGGGTACACTGAAGCTTTCTTT. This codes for CASSLRSGYTEAFF.